These T cell receptor beta chains were read from a single sample in a study of blood T cell repertoires in COVID-19. Assay: immunoSEQ multiplex PCR; the TCRdb copy retains only in-frame clones and omits some. The table lists more than 150,000 clones, approximately 80% of them singletons, with around 6.8% in the top ten. Input material: peripheral blood. These TCRs come from a human donor in a cohort sampled during active COVID-19. CDR3s include the opening cysteine and the closing phenylalanine or tryptophan. Fields, in order: J gene, clone size, V gene, D gene, CDR3 DNA, CDR3 protein. D genes are given only for firm matches. For some rows the clone size is stated as once, few or many, or as a class when expanded; others skip it.

TRBJ1-3	NA	TRBV9	NA	TGTGCCAGCAGCGCCGGACAGTCAGTCTCTGGAAACACCATATATTTT	CASSAGQSVSGNTIYF
TRBJ1-1	NA	TRBV5-6	NA	TGTGCCAGCAGCTCTAAACAGGGTTACACTGAAGCTTTCTTT	CASSSKQGYTEAFF
TRBJ1-4	NA	TRBV5-4	TRBD1	TGTGCCAGCAGCGTCCAGGGGGCGGCTAATGAAAAACTGTTTTTT	CASSVQGAANEKLFF
TRBJ2-5	NA	TRBV5-4	NA	TGTGCCAGCGGGCCGGACAGCAGACCCCAAGAGACCCAGTACTTC	CASGPDSRPQETQYF
TRBJ1-3	NA	TRBV19	NA	TGTGCCAGTAGTATTCTACGGGGGTCTGGAAACACCATATATTTT	CASSILRGSGNTIYF
TRBJ1-4	NA	TRBV11-2	TRBD1	TGTGCCAGCAGCTTTGCCGGGACAGGGTATGAAAAACTGTTTTTT	CASSFAGTGYEKLFF
TRBJ1-4	NA	TRBV3-1/TRBV3-2	NA	TGTGCCAGCAGCCAAGTTAATAATGAAAAACTGTTTTTT	CASSQVNNEKLFF
TRBJ1-2	NA	TRBV5-1	NA	TGCGCCAGCAGCGCGGGCCCCTTGGGAGTTGGCTACACCTTC	CASSAGPLGVGYTF
TRBJ2-2	NA	TRBV18	NA	TGTGCCAGCTCACCACGACAGGTCTCGTTGGACACCGGGGAGCTGTTTTTT	CASSPRQVSLDTGELFF
TRBJ1-6	NA	TRBV3-1/TRBV3-2	TRBD1	TGTGCCAGCAGCCGAGGGACAGGGGATTCACCCCTCCACTTT	CASSRGTGDSPLHF
TRBJ1-3	once	TRBV30	NA	TGTGCCTGGAGTGTACTGGGCTTCCTCTCTGGAAACACCATATATTTT	CAWSVLGFLSGNTIYF
TRBJ2-7	NA	TRBV2	NA	TGTGCCAGCACCTCACAGGGATACGAGCAGTACTTC	CASTSQGYEQYF
TRBJ1-2	few	TRBV5-4	NA	TGTGCCAGCAGCGTAGGGGATGGCTACACCTTC	CASSVGDGYTF
TRBJ1-2	NA	TRBV7-2	NA	TGTGCCAGCAGCTTAGACAGGAATTCATATGGCTACACCTTC	CASSLDRNSYGYTF
TRBJ1-5	NA	TRBV6-5	NA	TGTGCCAGCAGTTCCAGGCCGAACACCCGTCCAGCGGATAAGCATTTT	CASSSRPNTRPADKHF
TRBJ2-3	NA	TRBV5-1	NA	TGCGCCAGCAGCTTGGAGGGGAGCACAGATACGCAGTATTTT	CASSLEGSTDTQYF
TRBJ1-1	few	TRBV2	TRBD1	TGTGCCAGCAGCACAGGGGTGGGCACTGAAGCTTTCTTT	CASSTGVGTEAFF
TRBJ2-1	NA	TRBV7-3	NA	TGTGCCAGCAGCTTACGGGGGGCACATGAGCAGTTCTTC	CASSLRGAHEQFF
TRBJ1-1	NA	TRBV20-1	NA	TGCAGTGCTAGCCTACAGGCTGAAGCTTTCTTT	CSASLQAEAFF
TRBJ2-7	NA	TRBV5-1	TRBD1	TGCGCCAGCAGCGCCGGGACAGGGTCCTACGAGCAGTACTTC	CASSAGTGSYEQYF
TRBJ2-2	NA	TRBV18	NA	TGTGCCAGCTCACCGGGGAGAGTAACCGGGGAGCTGTTTTTT	CASSPGRVTGELFF
TRBJ1-2	NA	TRBV27	NA	TGTGCCAGCAGTTTTGACAGCGAGTATGGCTACACCTTC	CASSFDSEYGYTF
TRBJ2-1	NA	TRBV9	TRBD2	TGTGCCAGCAGCGTAGCTCTAGCGGGGGGCCGTGGTGAGCAGTTCTTC	CASSVALAGGRGEQFF
TRBJ1-3	few	TRBV5-4	NA	TGTGCCAGCAGCTTGGGGCCGGGTGGAAACACCATATATTTT	CASSLGPGGNTIYF
TRBJ1-2	NA	TRBV7-8	NA	TGTGCCAGCAGCTTAGCGGCCAGGGACTATGGCTACACCTTC	CASSLAARDYGYTF
TRBJ1-2	NA	TRBV5-1	TRBD1	TGCGCCAGCAGACAGACAGGGTATGGCTACACCTTC	CASRQTGYGYTF
TRBJ1-5	once	TRBV2	NA	TGTGCCAGCAGTGAACAGGGTTTCAATCAGCCCCAGCATTTT	CASSEQGFNQPQHF
TRBJ1-2	NA	TRBV5-4	NA	TGTGCCAGCAGCAGGAGGGTTTCTAACTATGGCTACACCTTC	CASSRRVSNYGYTF
TRBJ1-5	NA	TRBV3-1/TRBV3-2	NA	TGTGCCAGCAGCCAGGCACAGGGCAATCAGCCCCAGCATTTT	CASSQAQGNQPQHF
TRBJ1-1	NA	TRBV30	TRBD1	TGTGCCTGGGGACAGGGAAAGGGGACTGAAGCTTTCTTT	CAWGQGKGTEAFF
TRBJ2-7	once	TRBV11-2	TRBD1	TGTGCCAGCAGCGTGTGGGGGACAGGGGCCAACGAGCAGTACTTC	CASSVWGTGANEQYF
TRBJ1-6	NA	TRBV2	NA	TGTGCCAGCAGTGAAGGGGGGCCAGGCACGTCACCCCTCCACTTT	CASSEGGPGTSPLHF
TRBJ1-3	NA	TRBV9	NA	TGTGCCAGCAGCGTAGGTGGGGGGTCTGGAAACACCATATATTTT	CASSVGGGSGNTIYF
TRBJ1-2	NA	TRBV10-3	TRBD1	TGTGCCACCTCTCCGACAGGGCTCGACTATGGCTACACCTTC	CATSPTGLDYGYTF
TRBJ1-6	NA	TRBV9	NA	TGTGCCAGCAACCCGGACAGTGATAATTCACCCCTCCACTTT	CASNPDSDNSPLHF
TRBJ1-2	NA	TRBV7-2	NA	TGTGCCAGCAGCCCCACAGTGGGGCACTATGGCTACACCTTC	CASSPTVGHYGYTF
TRBJ2-7	NA	TRBV29-1	TRBD1	TGCAGCGTTACTCTAGGGACAGCCTACGAGCAGTACTTC	CSVTLGTAYEQYF